This note documents a single TCR beta chain sequence. There is no known antigen for this receptor. Within one base of it there is no much larger clone, and no base qualities were kept. This specimen belongs to a study of early stage breast cancer tumors (dated 2017 in TCRdb). At the level of the whole study: Of the 15 to 20 invasive breast tumors, around twelve were found to be estrogen receptor-positive, progesterone receptor-positive and HER2-negative. About 65% of the 12 ER+/PR+/HER2- tumors were invasive ductal carcinomas, while the other four were invasive lobular carcinomas. On average, each sample had roughly 9.9-fold read coverage. The samples as a whole yielded under 3,500,000 detected templates, corresponding to roughly 1.1 million unique clonotypes.

Every sample was amplified as two independent genomic DNA replicates, using approximately 550 ng for blood and approximately 1.5 ug for tumor or normal breast. TCRB sequencing of genomic DNA was carried out with the ImmunoSeq Intro kit according to the manufacturer's instructions. Multiplex PCR was run for around 30 cycles using proprietary primers and spike-in control sequences for absolute quantification. An 87-bp fragment spanning the CDR3 and flanking V and J genes was sequenced with single-end 150-bp reads. Each lane of an Illumina MiSeq running version 3.0 chemistry carried seven multiplexed samples, with two replicates apiece. The study's processing was this. The vendor's proprietary pipeline handled the raw data processing, merging both replicates into a single result for each sample. To define clonotypes, the study grouped productive rearrangements that shared the V-gene family, CDR3 amino acid sequence and J-gene segment. Clonality was computed as 1 minus the normalized Shannon entropy (Pielou evenness) of TCRB abundances. T cell density was estimated as total templates divided by the number of input cells, with the number of input cells inferred from the DNA input amount. Total repertoire diversity and clonality were estimated with Recon using default parameters. Tumor-enriched clonotypes were defined as having over 0.1% abundance in tumor and at least 32-fold higher abundance than in normal breast. This immuneACCESS table, as held by TCRdb, lists in-frame sequences with V and J called but not all clones. Of the missing ones, under half trace to an unresolved V gene in checked studies; the others have no known cause. V, J and clone size are taken as reported in that table, and D and trimming were inferred from the DNA itself. This sample holds fewer than 75,000 clones; 60% to 85% were observed only once. The ten largest clones add up to less than 4% of the sample.

The study profiled bulk TCR beta-chain repertoires in matched peripheral blood, tumor and adjacent normal breast tissue taken from about 16 patients with early-stage breast cancer. Before surgery, about 4.5-11 mL of whole blood was collected into EDTA tubes and then processed within 2 hours. Ficoll-Paque centrifugation in SepMate-50 tubes was used to isolate peripheral blood mononuclear cells. PBMCs were cryopreserved in about 90% FBS with about 10% DMSO in aliquots of roughly 1.8 to 4 million cells and stored in liquid nitrogen. The Qiagen AllPrep DNA/RNA Mini kit was used to extract genomic DNA. CDR1 SGHTA and CDR2 FQGNSA were looked up in the germline V gene. The CDR3, cysteine through phenylalanine, is 14 amino acids long. Just the 42-base CDR3 DNA is kept, in frame starting at base 1. The V and J ends are trimmed by 2 bases and 6 bases, leaving 11 bases between them. Broader findings and caveats from the paper: Chain pairing and functional markers such as CD4, CD8 and FOXP3 were not captured by bulk genomic DNA sequencing of unsorted cells. The small cohort size prevented analysis by tumor subtype. Repertoires from blood and normal breast were more alike than repertoires from blood and tumor, and in about 90% of the 16 patients, comparing each tissue with blood separated tumor from normal. Enriched TCRB sequences shared across patients were found to be mostly commonly generated sequences that were unlikely to play an important role in the tumor microenvironment. Compared with adjacent normal breast tissue, tumors had higher clonality and approximately 2.5-fold greater T cell density.

The sample taken for sequencing was blood. The sequence came from a person aged 25 to 39 with breast cancer. The receptor chain draws on TRBV7-2 and TRBJ2-1; 5 matching bases give a weak D call of TRBD2. The nucleotides read TGTGCCAGCAGCTTATGGGAGTCCCCCAATGAGCAGTTCTTC. Its coded protein is CASSLWESPNEQFF.